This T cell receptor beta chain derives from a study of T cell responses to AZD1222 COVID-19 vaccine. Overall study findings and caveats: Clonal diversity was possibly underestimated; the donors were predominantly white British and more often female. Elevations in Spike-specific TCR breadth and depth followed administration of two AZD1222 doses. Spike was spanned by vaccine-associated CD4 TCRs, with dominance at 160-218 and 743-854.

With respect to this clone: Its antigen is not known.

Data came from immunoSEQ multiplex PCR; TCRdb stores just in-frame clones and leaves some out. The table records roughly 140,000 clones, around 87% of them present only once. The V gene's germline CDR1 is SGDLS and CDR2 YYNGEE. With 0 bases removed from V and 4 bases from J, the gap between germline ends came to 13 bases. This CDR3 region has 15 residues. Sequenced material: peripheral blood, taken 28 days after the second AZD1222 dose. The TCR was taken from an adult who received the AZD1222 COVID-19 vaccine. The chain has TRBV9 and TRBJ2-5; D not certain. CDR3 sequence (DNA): TGTGCCAGCAGCGTAGGTTTCGGATCGGGAGAGACCCAGTACTTC. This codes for CASSVGFGSGETQYF.